The 24 T cell receptor beta chains given below trace back to one sample, sequenced in a study of OX40 agonist ivuxolimab in advanced cancers. TCRdb's table, derived via immunoSEQ multiplex PCR, lists solely in-frame clones and lacks some. The sample gives under 60,000 clones, less than 90% of which show up once; roughly half is in the top ten. Sequencing was performed on CD4+ or CD8+ T cells sorted from blood, taken in a trial of the OX40 agonist ivuxolimab. The source is an adult with an advanced solid tumor such as melanoma, head and neck, liver or kidney cancer.

The chain couples TRBV11-2 to TRBJ2-5; 15 bases agree with TRBD2. This CDR3 has 16 residues. The germline V gene encodes CDR1 SGHAT and CDR2 FQNNGV. Germline trimming cut 3 bases from V and 5 bases from J; bases unmatched to any gene: 4. CDR3 nucleotides: TGTGCCAGCAGCTTGGCTGGACTAGCGGGAGGGGAGACCCAGTACTTC. This gives the protein CASSLAGLAGGETQYF.

V is TRBV19 and J is TRBJ1-1; D is perhaps TRBD1 (5 bases). Per the germline V gene, CDR1 is LNHDA and CDR2 is SQIVND (reference sequence). Trimming pared 3 bases from V and 11 bases from J, leaving 13 bases between. The CDR3 length is 12 residues. CDR3 protein: CASSMDFRGAFF. CDR3 nucleotide sequence: TGTGCCAGTAGTATGGACTTCCGGGGGGCTTTCTTT.

This clone has only a few counts. The rearrangement joins TRBV6-5 to TRBJ1-6; D is unresolved. The CDR3 consists of 13 residues. CDR1 is MNHEY, CDR2 SVGAGI, per germline. The germline V and J ends were trimmed by 2 bases and 8 bases, with 7 bases remaining between them. Here the CDR3 DNA reads TGTGCCAGCAGTTACGGGGTAGATTCACCCCTCCACTTT. Amino acids: CASSYGVDSPLHF.

The genes are TRBV6-5 and TRBJ2-1; possible D gene TRBD2, 7 bases. V was shortened by 2 bases and J by 8 bases, with 16 bases between the two germline ends. The CDR3 consists of 15 residues. Looked up from germline, CDR1 is MNHEY and CDR2 is SVGAGI. The CDR3 sequence is CASSYGWGGQYEQFF. DNA for the CDR3: TGTGCCAGCAGTTACGGGTGGGGGGGCCAATATGAGCAGTTCTTC.

The chain employs TRBV6-1 and TRBJ2-1, with D perhaps matching TRBD2 (6 bases). Germline V CDR1 and CDR2: MNHNS, SASEGT. Trimming cost V 0 bases and J 8 bases, with 23 bases left between them. This CDR3 is 18 amino acids long. The CDR3 is CASSEAGGWGRVIHEQFF. CDR3 bases: TGTGCCAGCAGTGAAGCGGGGGGTTGGGGCAGGGTGATTCATGAGCAGTTCTTC.

The genes are TRBV7-2 and TRBJ2-5; 10 bases map to TRBD1. There are 14 residues in the CDR3. With V trimmed by 5 bases and J by 5 bases, 5 bases remained unmatched. Per germline, CDR1 SGHTA and CDR2 FQGNSA. CDR3 coding DNA: TGTGCCAGCAGCCTGGGACAGGGGTGGGAGACCCAGTACTTC. Translation gives CASSLGQGWETQYF.

V gene TRBV9 combines with J gene TRBJ2-7, with D possibly TRBD2 on 6 matching bases. The germline CDR1 and CDR2 sequences are SGDLS and YYNGEE. CDR3 length: 15 residues. With 0 bases removed from V and 3 bases from J, the gap between germline ends came to 13 bases. In DNA form, the CDR3 reads TGTGCCAGCAGCGTAGAAGGAGGGAGCAGCTACGAGCAGTACTTC. Its translation: CASSVEGGSSYEQYF.

V is TRBV5-1 and J is TRBJ2-1, with 13 bases aligning to TRBD2. This CDR3 contains 15 residues. The V gene's germline CDR1 is SGHRS and CDR2 YFSETQ. The V segment lost 0 bases and the J segment 10 bases; nucleotides outside the gene matches: 4. The CDR3 protein is CASSLDGLAGEEQFF. In DNA form, the CDR3 reads TGCGCCAGCAGCTTGGATGGACTAGCGGGAGAGGAGCAGTTCTTC.

The V and J genes are TRBV9 and TRBJ2-7; D possibly matches TRBD1 or TRBD2 (6 bases each). The CDR3 loop spans 16 amino acids. Germline V CDR1 and CDR2: SGDLS, YYNGEE. Trimming removed 3 bases from V and 3 bases from J, with 19 bases in between. CDR3 protein: CASSDNVGKGGYEQYF. CDR3 bases: TGTGCCAGCAGCGACAACGTGGGGAAGGGGGGCTACGAGCAGTACTTC.

The gene calls are TRBV6-5 and TRBJ1-3, with TRBD1 matching 8 bases. J lost 2 bases, V lost 5 bases, and 5 bases had no gene match. CDR3 length equals 15 residues. Germline CDR1 is MNHEY and CDR2 is SVGAGI. The CDR3 spells CASSADRVPGNTIYF. DNA for the CDR3: TGTGCCAGCAGTGCGGACAGGGTTCCTGGAAACACCATATATTTT.

The chain is built from TRBV11-2 and TRBJ2-1; D uncertain. Germline CDR1 reads SGHAT; CDR2 reads FQNNGV. CDR3 length equals 12 residues. Trimming removed 5 bases from V and 9 bases from J, with 11 bases in between. Written as DNA, the CDR3 is TGTGCCAGCAGCAACCTCCTGGGTGAGCAGTTCTTC. This sequence encodes CASSNLLGEQFF.

This clone was detected once. This chain joins TRBV6-4 and TRBJ2-3; perhaps TRBD2 as D (5 bases). Trimming left V 3 bases short and J 1 base short, with 14 bases between. The CDR3 contains 16 residues. The germline CDR1 and CDR2 sequences are MRHNA and SNTAGT. The CDR3 spells CASSEAAPGGTDTQYF. CDR3 nucleotide sequence: TGTGCCAGCAGTGAGGCGGCCCCCGGGGGCACAGATACGCAGTATTTT.

The gene calls are TRBV6-5 and TRBJ1-5; a possible D gene is TRBD1 (6 bases). CDR3 length equals 15 residues. Germline CDR1 MNHEY, CDR2 SVGAGI. V was shortened by 0 bases and J by 6 bases, with 12 bases between the two germline ends. CDR3 residues: CASSYSGGAGQPQHF. The CDR3 DNA reads TGTGCCAGCAGTTACTCGGGGGGGGCCGGTCAGCCCCAGCATTTT.

The rearrangement uses TRBV5-1 and TRBJ2-7, with 7 nucleotides matching TRBD2. V trimming: 0 bases; J trimming: 6 bases; junction bases outside the gene matches: 3. The CDR3 totals 13 residues. Germline lookup yields CDR1 SGHRS and CDR2 YFSETQ. The CDR3 sequence is CASSLGEGFEQYF. For the CDR3, the DNA is TGCGCCAGCAGCTTGGGGGAGGGGTTCGAGCAGTACTTC.

The table lists this clone with a count of one. The chain uses TRBV6-5 and TRBJ2-5, with 11 bases identical to TRBD2. After removal of 4 bases from V and 2 bases from J, the junction contained 6 bases not matched to a gene. The germline V gene encodes CDR1 MNHEY and CDR2 SVGAGI. The CDR3 is 16 residues long. The CDR3 loop is CASSFETSGAQETQYF. The CDR3 DNA reads as TGTGCCAGCAGTTTCGAGACTAGCGGGGCACAAGAGACCCAGTACTTC.

The chain carries TRBV27 and TRBJ2-4, with 9 bases aligning to TRBD1. The junction had 5 bases not matched to a gene; V was cut back by 1 base and J by 4 bases. The CDR3 spans 16 residues. Germline V CDR1 and CDR2: MNHEY, SMNVEV (reference sequence). The CDR3 loop reads CASSLWAGTGKNIQYF. The CDR3 nucleotides are TGTGCCAGCAGTTTATGGGCAGGGACAGGGAAAAACATTCAGTACTTC.

The V and J genes are TRBV2 and TRBJ1-2; weak D call: TRBD1 (6 bases). V was cut by 7 bases and J by 2 bases, with 11 bases left in between. Germline CDR1 reads SNHLY; CDR2 reads FYNNEI. This CDR3 spans 13 amino acids. CDR3 DNA: TGTGCCAGCATTTACAGGGCGAACTATGGCTACACCTTC. Translation gives CASIYRANYGYTF. The full variable domain, with the rest looked up from reference TRBV2 and TRBJ1-2, is EPEVTQTPSHQVTQMGQEVILRCVPISNHLYFYWYRQILGQKVEFLVSFYNNEISEKSEIFDDQFSVERPDGSNFTLKIRSTKLEDSAMYFCASIYRANYGYTFGSGTRLTVV.

The table lists this clone with a few counts. V and J are TRBV5-5 and TRBJ1-1, with D hard to call. Trimming took off 0 bases at V and 2 bases at J, with 11 bases between the two ends. Germline lookup yields CDR1 SGHKS and CDR2 YYEKEE (reference sequence). This CDR3 spans 15 amino acids. The CDR3 DNA follows: TGTGCCAGCAGCTTGGGGCCTCTATCAAACACTGAAGCTTTCTTT. Translation: CASSLGPLSNTEAFF.

J is TRBJ2-1 and V is TRBV20-1; no firm D call. The germline V gene encodes CDR1 DFQATT and CDR2 SNEGSKA (reference sequence). CDR3 length equals 10 residues. V was cut by 6 bases and J by 7 bases, with 7 bases left in between. CDR3 DNA sequence: TGCAGTGCGATTGATAATGAGCAGTTCTTC. It is translated as CSAIDNEQFF.

The CDR3 loop is CASSAGNSYEQYF. Written as DNA, the CDR3 is TGTGCCAGCAGTGCGGGGAACTCCTACGAGCAGTACTTC. This sequence joins TRBV6-1 and TRBJ2-7; D possibly corresponds to TRBD2 (5 bases). Germline V CDR1 and CDR2: MNHNS, SASEGT. The CDR3 length is 13 residues. V was shortened by 4 bases and J by 0 bases, with 7 bases between the two germline ends.

This sequence joins TRBV18 and TRBJ2-7; 9 nucleotides align to TRBD2. Unmatched junction bases numbered 6, after V lost 2 bases and J lost 4 bases. Germline V lookup: CDR1 KGHSH, CDR2 LQKENI. The CDR3 sequence is 15 residues long. CDR3 nucleotides: TGTGCCAGCTCACCAGGACTAGCGTTAGAATACGAGCAGTACTTC. This gives the protein CASSPGLALEYEQYF.

Only one count was recorded for this clone. The rearrangement links TRBV27 to TRBJ2-5; weak D call: TRBD1 (6 bases). The germline gives CDR1 MNHEY, CDR2 SMNVEV (reference sequence). The V and J ends lost 4 bases and 3 bases respectively, with 15 bases between them. There are 15 residues in the CDR3. CDR3 amino acids: CASSSRQAVKETQYF. The DNA for the CDR3 is TGTGCCAGCAGTTCCCGACAGGCGGTAAAAGAGACCCAGTACTTC.

The V and J genes are TRBV4-3 and TRBJ1-6; D remains ambiguous. V was clipped by 4 bases and J by 6 bases, with 13 bases between them. The CDR3 runs to 15 residues. Looked up from germline, CDR1 is LGHNA and CDR2 is YSLEER. The CDR3 region is CASSREVAVNSPLHF. The CDR3 coding sequence is TGCGCCAGCAGCCGGGAGGTGGCAGTTAATTCACCCCTCCACTTT.

The gene calls are TRBV10-3 and TRBJ2-1, with D unresolved. CDR3 length: 16 amino acids. Per the germline V gene, CDR1 is ENHRY and CDR2 is SYGVKD. Trimming took 10 bases from V and 0 from J, leaving 19 bases between them. The CDR3 reads CATRSEPPSSYNEQFF. DNA for the CDR3: TGTGCCACCCGATCAGAACCCCCTAGCTCCTACAATGAGCAGTTCTTC.